This T cell receptor beta chain was obtained from a study of blood T cell repertoires in COVID-19 (TCRdb year 2020). Regarding the study in general: Samples covering the acute and convalescent phases of COVID-19 were provided by collaborators in the United States, Italy and Spain. The repertoires were released in a freely available public database meant as a resource for research on the immune response to SARS-CoV-2. Where available, HLA class I and class II types were obtained from metadata supplied by the sample provider rather than from assay-based typing. The prospective study material was composed of cDNA or gDNA derived from T cells, B-cell-depleted T cells, or PBMCs. The dataset comprised deeply sampled blood TCRbeta repertoires from subjects exposed to, actively infected with, or recovered from COVID-19. Samples were obtained from the ongoing ImmuneRACE study (first 160 participants) and from over 1,000 subjects provided by 6 global collaborators. The sample metadata nearly always contained a de-identified subject ID, COVID-19 status, age in years and sex.

Comments on this clone: The antigen it binds to is not known. Per-nucleotide qualities are absent, and no much larger clonotype sits a single base away.

TCRbeta CDR3 regions were amplified from genomic DNA by means of the immunoSEQ Assay, a bias-controlled multiplex PCR. For the original study's pipeline: The number of nucleated cells in each sample was estimated from the amplification of reference gene primers within the assay. To quantify the absolute abundance of each unique TCRbeta CDR3 rearrangement, sequence reads were collapsed and filtered. For each sample, productive Simpson clonality was calculated as the square root of Simpson's diversity index over productive rearrangements. TCRdb provides this immuneACCESS table in a form limited to in-frame rearrangements. Some clones are lacking; in checked studies, under half of them reflect an unresolved V gene, and why the rest are absent is not known. V and J calls and clone size are as listed in that table; D and trimming were resolved from the DNA. Across this sample there are around 260,000 clones, with approximately 83% seen only once. Clones ranked in the top ten supply roughly 4% of the sample.

In the prospective study, participants were about 18 to 95 years old, resided in 25 or so geographic areas of the United States, and were enrolled through a virtual design. To assign participants to cohorts, the prospective study relied on clinical history that participants themselves reported in a screening survey and a study questionnaire. For ImmuneRACE Cohort 3, a participant was defined as recovered based on two consecutive negative NP/OP PCR tests, clearance by a healthcare professional, or resolution of symptoms. In the prospective study, mobile phlebotomists collected whole blood, serum and a nasopharyngeal or oropharyngeal swab from each participant. Over an approximately 2-month period, participants in the prospective study had the option of providing additional blood draws and questionnaires. Before DNA extraction, blood samples from the prospective study were shipped at room temperature or frozen.

What the authors observed across the whole study: How much clinical and demographic metadata was included differed by source and by participant, and the metadata was provided uncurated.

This TCR was recovered from a woman aged 25 to 45 who had recovered from COVID-19. Sequencing used PBMCs or T cells enriched from blood (not recorded which).

In nucleotides, the sequence is TGTGCCAGCAGTTTATCGCCCGGGACAGGGAGTGAAAAACTGTTTTTT. Its product reads: CASSLSPGTGSEKLFF. The chain is made from TRBV28 and TRBJ1-4; 9 bases in between match TRBD1. Including cysteine and phenylalanine, the CDR3 has 16 amino acids. The kept DNA is CDR3 alone, 48 bases in frame from the first base. For CDR1 and CDR2, the germline V gene lists MDHEN and SYDVKM. From V the trimming removes 1 base and from J it removes 7 bases, while the gene matches leave 7 bases of the junction unaccounted for.